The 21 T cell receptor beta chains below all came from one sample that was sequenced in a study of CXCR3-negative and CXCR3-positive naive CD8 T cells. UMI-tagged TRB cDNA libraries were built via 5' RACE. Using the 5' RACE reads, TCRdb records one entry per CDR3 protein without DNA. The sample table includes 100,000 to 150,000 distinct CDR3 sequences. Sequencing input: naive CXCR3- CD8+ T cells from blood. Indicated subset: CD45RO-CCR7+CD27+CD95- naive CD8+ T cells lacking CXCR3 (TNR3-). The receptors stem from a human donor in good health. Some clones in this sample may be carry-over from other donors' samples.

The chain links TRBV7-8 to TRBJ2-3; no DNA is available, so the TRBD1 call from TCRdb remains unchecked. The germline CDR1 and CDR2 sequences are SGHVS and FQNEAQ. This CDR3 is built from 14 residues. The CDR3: CASTEQGAADTQYF.

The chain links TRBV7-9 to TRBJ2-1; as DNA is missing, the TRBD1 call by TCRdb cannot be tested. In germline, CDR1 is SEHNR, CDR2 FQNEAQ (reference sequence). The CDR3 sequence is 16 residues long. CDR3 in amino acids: CASSPGNRGPVDEQFF.

CDR3 amino acids: CSVPGHSSYEQYF. The rearrangement links TRBV29-1 to TRBJ2-7; the D gene TCRdb calls, TRBD1, cannot be checked with no DNA. CDR1 and CDR2 from the germline V gene are SQVTM and ANQGSEA. There are 13 residues in the CDR3.

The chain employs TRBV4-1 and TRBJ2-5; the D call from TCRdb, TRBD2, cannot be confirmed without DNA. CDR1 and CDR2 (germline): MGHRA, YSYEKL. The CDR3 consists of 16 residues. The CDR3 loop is CASSQEGGRNQETQYF.

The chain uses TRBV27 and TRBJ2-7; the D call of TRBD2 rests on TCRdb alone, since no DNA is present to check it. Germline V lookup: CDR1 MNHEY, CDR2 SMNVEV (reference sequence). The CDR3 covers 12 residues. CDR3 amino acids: CASSGLTYEQYF.

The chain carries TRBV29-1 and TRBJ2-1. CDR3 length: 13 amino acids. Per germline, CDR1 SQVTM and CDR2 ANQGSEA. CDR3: CSVTGVSYNEQFF.

The CDR3 protein is CASSPGGRYTEAFF. The chain uses TRBV12-3 or TRBV12-4 and TRBJ1-1; TCRdb picks TRBD1, but there is no DNA to check that call. The CDR3 runs to 14 residues.

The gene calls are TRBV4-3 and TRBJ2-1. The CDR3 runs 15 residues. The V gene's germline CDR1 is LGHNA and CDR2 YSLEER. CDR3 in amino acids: CASSQDLGPYNEQFF.

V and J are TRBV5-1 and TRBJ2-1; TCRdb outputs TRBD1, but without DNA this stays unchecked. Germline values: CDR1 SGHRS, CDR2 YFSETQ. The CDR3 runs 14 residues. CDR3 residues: CASSLDDSADEQFF. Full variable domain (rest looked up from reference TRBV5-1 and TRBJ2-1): KAGVTQTPRYLIKTRGQQVTLSCSPISGHRSVSWYQQTPGQGLQFLFEYFSETQRNKGNFPGRFSGRQFSNSRSEMNVSTLELGDSALYLCASSLDDSADEQFFGPGTRLTVL.

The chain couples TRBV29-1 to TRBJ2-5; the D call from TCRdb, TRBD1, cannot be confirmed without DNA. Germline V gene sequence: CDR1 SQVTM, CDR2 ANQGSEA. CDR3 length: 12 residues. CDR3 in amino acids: CSAVATAETQYF. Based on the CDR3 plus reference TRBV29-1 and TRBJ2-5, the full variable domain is SAVISQKPSRDICQRGTSLTIQCQVDSQVTMMFWYRQQPGQSLTLIATANQGSEATYESGFVIDKFPISRPNLTFSTLTVSNMSPEDSSIYLCSAVATAETQYFGPGTRLLVL.

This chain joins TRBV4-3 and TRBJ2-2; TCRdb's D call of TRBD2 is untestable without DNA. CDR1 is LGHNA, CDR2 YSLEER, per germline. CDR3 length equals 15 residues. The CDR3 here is CASSQRQMGAGELFF.

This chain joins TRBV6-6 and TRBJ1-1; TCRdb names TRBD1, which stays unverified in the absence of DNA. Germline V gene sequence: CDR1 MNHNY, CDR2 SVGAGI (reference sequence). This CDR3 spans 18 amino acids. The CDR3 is CASSAHPIGTGANTEAFF.

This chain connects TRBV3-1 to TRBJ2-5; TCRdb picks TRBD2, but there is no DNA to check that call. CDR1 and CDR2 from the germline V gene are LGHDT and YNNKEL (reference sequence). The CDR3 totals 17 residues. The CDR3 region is CASSPLRGEELKETQYF.

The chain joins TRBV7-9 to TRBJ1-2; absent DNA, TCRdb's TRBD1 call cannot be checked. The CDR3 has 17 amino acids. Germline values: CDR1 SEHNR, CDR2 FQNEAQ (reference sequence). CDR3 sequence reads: CASSSPKGSGTANGYTF.

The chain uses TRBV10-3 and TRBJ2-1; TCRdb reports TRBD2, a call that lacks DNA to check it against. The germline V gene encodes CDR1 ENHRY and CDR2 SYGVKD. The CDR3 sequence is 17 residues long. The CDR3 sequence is CAISGSSSGGSYNEQFF.

CDR3 protein: CASSLPDGRDEQYF. The chain recombines TRBV5-1 with TRBJ2-7; TCRdb reports TRBD2, a call that lacks DNA to check it against. This CDR3 has 14 residues. Germline loops: CDR1 SGHRS, CDR2 YFSETQ. The full variable domain, completed using reference TRBV5-1 and TRBJ2-7, is KAGVTQTPRYLIKTRGQQVTLSCSPISGHRSVSWYQQTPGQGLQFLFEYFSETQRNKGNFPGRFSGRQFSNSRSEMNVSTLELGDSALYLCASSLPDGRDEQYFGPGTRLTVT.

CDR3 protein: CASSRDRTYNEQFF. V gene TRBV4-3 combines with J gene TRBJ2-1. The CDR3 totals 14 residues. The germline V gene has CDR1 LGHNA and CDR2 YSLEER.

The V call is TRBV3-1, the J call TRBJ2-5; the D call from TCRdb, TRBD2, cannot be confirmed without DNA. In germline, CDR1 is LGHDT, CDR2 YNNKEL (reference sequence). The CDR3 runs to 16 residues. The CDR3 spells CASSQARTSGQETQYF.

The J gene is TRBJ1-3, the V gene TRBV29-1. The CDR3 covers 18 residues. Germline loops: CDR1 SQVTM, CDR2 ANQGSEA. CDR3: CSVEKADGSFSALNTIYF.

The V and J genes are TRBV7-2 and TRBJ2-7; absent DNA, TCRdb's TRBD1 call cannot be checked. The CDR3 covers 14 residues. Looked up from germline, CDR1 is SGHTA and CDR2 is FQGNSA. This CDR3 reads CASSFGGGGYEQYF.

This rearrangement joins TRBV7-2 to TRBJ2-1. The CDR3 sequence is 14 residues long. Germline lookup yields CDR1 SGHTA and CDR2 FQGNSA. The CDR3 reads CASAPLSSYNEQFF.